The rows below give T cell receptor beta chains drawn from one sample of a study of cytomegalovirus exposure and HLA in healthy donors. TCRdb keeps only in-frame clones here, not all; method: immunoSEQ multiplex PCR. This sample has about 250,000 clones, with about 75% found just once. Input material: PBMCs. These receptors all come from a female donor in good health and CMV-seronegative. The CDR3 runs from the conserved cysteine through the conserved F or W. Each record gives: J gene, V gene, CDR3 protein.

J gene: TRBJ2-5
V gene: TRBV4-1
CDR3 protein: CASSQGRETQYF

J gene: TRBJ1-5
V gene: TRBV13
CDR3 protein: CASSSNIVMDRLRNQPQHF

J gene: TRBJ1-1
V gene: TRBV28
CDR3 protein: CASSAGGTEAFF

J gene: TRBJ1-2
V gene: TRBV5-1
CDR3 protein: CASSPPVGHNYGYTF

J gene: TRBJ1-3
V gene: TRBV9
CDR3 protein: CASSPPSGNTIYF

J gene: TRBJ1-5
V gene: TRBV19
CDR3 protein: CASTATGVQPQHF

J gene: TRBJ2-7
V gene: TRBV6-5
CDR3 protein: CASSHDRGYEQYF

J gene: TRBJ2-3
V gene: TRBV29-1
CDR3 protein: CSVDIGTRETDTQYF

J gene: TRBJ1-1
V gene: TRBV5-1
CDR3 protein: CASSLVPGADTEAFF

J gene: TRBJ1-2
V gene: TRBV5-1
CDR3 protein: CASSANPTGGTYGYTF

J gene: TRBJ1-4
V gene: TRBV27
CDR3 protein: CASSLDGTGYEKLFF

J gene: TRBJ2-2
V gene: TRBV11-2
CDR3 protein: CASSLAGTGELFF

J gene: TRBJ2-2
V gene: TRBV30
CDR3 protein: CAWNTGKGTGELFF

J gene: TRBJ1-1
V gene: TRBV7-9
CDR3 protein: CSSQSRGRMNTEAFF